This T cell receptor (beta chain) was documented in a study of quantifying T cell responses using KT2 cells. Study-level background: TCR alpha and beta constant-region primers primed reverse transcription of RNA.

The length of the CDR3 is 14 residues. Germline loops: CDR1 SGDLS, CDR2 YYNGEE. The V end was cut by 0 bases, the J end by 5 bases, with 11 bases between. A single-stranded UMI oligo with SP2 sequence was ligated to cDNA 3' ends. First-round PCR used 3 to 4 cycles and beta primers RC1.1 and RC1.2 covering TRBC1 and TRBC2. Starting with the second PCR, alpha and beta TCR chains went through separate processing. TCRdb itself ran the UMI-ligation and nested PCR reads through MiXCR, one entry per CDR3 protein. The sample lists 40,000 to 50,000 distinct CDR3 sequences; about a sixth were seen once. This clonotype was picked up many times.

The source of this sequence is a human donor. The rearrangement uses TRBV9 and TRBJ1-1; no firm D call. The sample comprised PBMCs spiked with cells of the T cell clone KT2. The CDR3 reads CASSVVEGWTEAFF. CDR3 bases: TGTGCCAGCAGCGTAGTAGAGGGATGGACTGAAGCTTTCTTT.